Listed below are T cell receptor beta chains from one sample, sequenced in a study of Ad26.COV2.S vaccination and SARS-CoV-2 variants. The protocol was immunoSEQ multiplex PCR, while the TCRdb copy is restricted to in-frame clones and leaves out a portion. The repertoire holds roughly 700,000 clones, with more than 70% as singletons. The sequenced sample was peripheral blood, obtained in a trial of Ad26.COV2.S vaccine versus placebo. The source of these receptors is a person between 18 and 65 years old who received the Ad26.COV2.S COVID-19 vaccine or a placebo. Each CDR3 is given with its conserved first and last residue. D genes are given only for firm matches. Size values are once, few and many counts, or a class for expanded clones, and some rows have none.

cdr3_nt: TGCGTAGCGCGAGCGGGAGGAAGGAACGAGCAGTACTTC
cdr3_aa: CVARAGGRNEQYF
clone_size: NA
d_call: TRBD2
v_call: TRBV2
j_call: TRBJ2-7

cdr3_nt: TGTGCCAGCAGTGTCAACAGGGGCCTAAAGTTCTTC
cdr3_aa: CASSVNRGLKFF
clone_size: NA
d_call: TRBD1
v_call: TRBV2
j_call: TRBJ2-1

cdr3_nt: TGCGCCAGCAGCTTGCTAGGACTAGCGGGGGGGTACGAGACCCAGTACTTC
cdr3_aa: CASSLLGLAGGYETQYF
clone_size: NA
d_call: TRBD2
v_call: TRBV5-1
j_call: TRBJ2-5

cdr3_nt: TGTGCCAGCAGCTTCGTACAGGGGCCCGGGGAGCTGTTTTTT
cdr3_aa: CASSFVQGPGELFF
clone_size: NA
d_call: TRBD1
v_call: TRBV5-4
j_call: TRBJ2-2

cdr3_nt: TGTGCCACGAACAATTCCGACTTTGGAGCAAGCACGTCCAAAAACATTCAGTACTTC
cdr3_aa: CATNNSDFGASTSKNIQYF
clone_size: NA
d_call: NA
v_call: TRBV14
j_call: TRBJ2-4

cdr3_nt: TGTGCCAGCAGTTTTGCCGGCGGCAGCTCCTACAATGAGCAGTTCTTC
cdr3_aa: CASSFAGGSSYNEQFF
clone_size: NA
d_call: NA
v_call: TRBV6-5
j_call: TRBJ2-1

cdr3_nt: TGTGCCAGCAGCTTAGACCTGGGGACTGAAGCTTTCTTT
cdr3_aa: CASSLDLGTEAFF
clone_size: NA
d_call: NA
v_call: TRBV11-2
j_call: TRBJ1-1

cdr3_nt: TGCGCCATCATTAGGACTAGCGGGAGGGCCTTATACGAGCAGTACTTC
cdr3_aa: CAIIRTSGRALYEQYF
clone_size: NA
d_call: TRBD2
v_call: TRBV10-2
j_call: TRBJ2-7

cdr3_nt: TGTGCCAGCAGTTTGGGTACGGGAGGGAAGTTCTTC
cdr3_aa: CASSLGTGGKFF
clone_size: NA
d_call: TRBD2
v_call: TRBV12-3/TRBV12-4
j_call: TRBJ2-1

cdr3_nt: TGTGCCACCCAGGGTTGGGCCGGGGAGCTGTTTTTT
cdr3_aa: CATQGWAGELFF
clone_size: NA
d_call: NA
v_call: TRBV24-1
j_call: TRBJ2-2

cdr3_nt: TGCAGCTCACAGCTACTTCGGGGACAGGGGACTTTTGGCTACACCTTC
cdr3_aa: CSSQLLRGQGTFGYTF
clone_size: once
d_call: TRBD1
v_call: TRBV29-1
j_call: TRBJ1-2

cdr3_nt: TGTGCCAGCAGCTCATCAGGGGGCGCGGATGGCTACACCTTC
cdr3_aa: CASSSSGGADGYTF
clone_size: NA
d_call: TRBD1
v_call: TRBV7-9
j_call: TRBJ1-2

cdr3_nt: TGTGCCAGCAGCTTGGGCGGGACAGGAGGCTATAATTCACCCCTCCACTTT
cdr3_aa: CASSLGGTGGYNSPLHF
clone_size: NA
d_call: TRBD1
v_call: TRBV5-4
j_call: TRBJ1-6

cdr3_nt: TGTGCCAGTAGGAGGGGACAGGGGGCCTGGAATTCACCCCTCCACTTT
cdr3_aa: CASRRGQGAWNSPLHF
clone_size: NA
d_call: TRBD1
v_call: TRBV19
j_call: TRBJ1-6

cdr3_nt: TGTGCCAGCAGTGGGGGAGCGGTTCCCTCCTACGAGCAGTACTTC
cdr3_aa: CASSGGAVPSYEQYF
clone_size: once
d_call: NA
v_call: TRBV27
j_call: TRBJ2-7

cdr3_nt: TGTGCCAGCAGCCAAGAATGGGCAGGGTCTAACTATGGCTACACCTTC
cdr3_aa: CASSQEWAGSNYGYTF
clone_size: NA
d_call: NA
v_call: TRBV3-1/TRBV3-2
j_call: TRBJ1-2

cdr3_nt: TGTGCCAGCAGTTATCTAGCGGGAACTTACGAGCAGTACTTC
cdr3_aa: CASSYLAGTYEQYF
clone_size: NA
d_call: TRBD2
v_call: TRBV6-2/TRBV6-3
j_call: TRBJ2-7

cdr3_nt: TGTGCCAGCAGCCAGACTAGCGGGGGACGAGGGTACGAGCAGTACTTC
cdr3_aa: CASSQTSGGRGYEQYF
clone_size: NA
d_call: TRBD2
v_call: TRBV3-1/TRBV3-2
j_call: TRBJ2-7

cdr3_nt: TGTGCCAGCCGCCTCGGGACCCTTTACAATGAGCAGTTCTTC
cdr3_aa: CASRLGTLYNEQFF
clone_size: NA
d_call: NA
v_call: TRBV28
j_call: TRBJ2-1

cdr3_nt: TGCGCCAGCAGCCCGGGACAGTCGGTCGACGAGCAGTACTTC
cdr3_aa: CASSPGQSVDEQYF
clone_size: once
d_call: TRBD1
v_call: TRBV5-1
j_call: TRBJ2-7

cdr3_nt: TGTGCCAGTGGACCGAATAATTCACCCCTCCACTTT
cdr3_aa: CASGPNNSPLHF
clone_size: NA
d_call: NA
v_call: TRBV19
j_call: TRBJ1-6

cdr3_nt: TGCGCCAGCAGTCGGGGACAATTCTCCTACGAGCAGTACTTC
cdr3_aa: CASSRGQFSYEQYF
clone_size: few
d_call: NA
v_call: TRBV10-1
j_call: TRBJ2-7

cdr3_nt: TGCGCCAGCAGCCCTTCCGGGACGGACTACAATGAGCAGTTCTTC
cdr3_aa: CASSPSGTDYNEQFF
clone_size: NA
d_call: NA
v_call: TRBV4-1
j_call: TRBJ2-1

cdr3_nt: TGTGCCAGCAGCTTGTTCGGGGGGTTGGGTGAAGCTTTCTTT
cdr3_aa: CASSLFGGLGEAFF
clone_size: NA
d_call: NA
v_call: TRBV5-4
j_call: TRBJ1-1

cdr3_nt: TGCGCCAGCAGCCAGCTTGCGGGACAGGGGAAGGGCTACACCTTC
cdr3_aa: CASSQLAGQGKGYTF
clone_size: NA
d_call: TRBD1
v_call: TRBV4-3
j_call: TRBJ1-2

cdr3_nt: TGTGCCAGCAGTTTAGTTCCCTCACGTACGGAAAAACTGTTTTTT
cdr3_aa: CASSLVPSRTEKLFF
clone_size: many
d_call: NA
v_call: TRBV27
j_call: TRBJ1-4

cdr3_nt: TGTGCCAGCAGCCAGAGCGGAACAGATACGCAGTATTTT
cdr3_aa: CASSQSGTDTQYF
clone_size: NA
d_call: NA
v_call: TRBV3-1/TRBV3-2
j_call: TRBJ2-3

cdr3_nt: TGTGCCAGCAGCCCCCAAAGCCGGCGAGAGCAGTACTTC
cdr3_aa: CASSPQSRREQYF
clone_size: NA
d_call: NA
v_call: TRBV5-4
j_call: TRBJ2-7

cdr3_nt: TGTGCCAGCAAGCCCGGGGTGGTGAACACTGAAGCTTTCTTT
cdr3_aa: CASKPGVVNTEAFF
clone_size: NA
d_call: NA
v_call: TRBV7-2
j_call: TRBJ1-1

cdr3_nt: TGCGCCAGCAGTGCGACTAGCTTTGGCACAGATACGCAGTATTTT
cdr3_aa: CASSATSFGTDTQYF
clone_size: NA
d_call: TRBD2
v_call: TRBV10-1
j_call: TRBJ2-3

cdr3_nt: TGTGCCAGCAGCTGGGTCCCGGGCTCGTGGTACTTC
cdr3_aa: CASSWVPGSWYF
clone_size: NA
d_call: NA
v_call: TRBV5-4
j_call: TRBJ2-5

cdr3_nt: TGTGCCAGCAGCTCAAGGGACAGGGTGAACGAGCAGTACTTC
cdr3_aa: CASSSRDRVNEQYF
clone_size: NA
d_call: TRBD1
v_call: TRBV7-8
j_call: TRBJ2-7

cdr3_nt: TGTGCCAGCTCACCACTTCGGGACGGAACCACAGATACGCAGTATTTT
cdr3_aa: CASSPLRDGTTDTQYF
clone_size: NA
d_call: NA
v_call: TRBV18
j_call: TRBJ2-3

cdr3_nt: TGCGCCAGCAGCTTGGGGGTTGGAAATCCCCTCCACTTT
cdr3_aa: CASSLGVGNPLHF
clone_size: NA
d_call: NA
v_call: TRBV5-1
j_call: TRBJ1-6

cdr3_nt: TGTGCCAGCAGCAAAACAGGGATCACTGAAGCTTTCTTT
cdr3_aa: CASSKTGITEAFF
clone_size: NA
d_call: NA
v_call: TRBV6-5
j_call: TRBJ1-1

cdr3_nt: TGTGCCAGTAGCGGGGTAACGAGCTCCTACGAGCAGTACTTC
cdr3_aa: CASSGVTSSYEQYF
clone_size: NA
d_call: NA
v_call: TRBV19
j_call: TRBJ2-7

cdr3_nt: TGTGCCAGTAGTATTCGACTAGCGGGAGTAGCAGATACGCAGTATTTT
cdr3_aa: CASSIRLAGVADTQYF
clone_size: NA
d_call: TRBD2
v_call: TRBV19
j_call: TRBJ2-3